This entry lists 11 T cell receptor beta chains sequenced from one sample in a study of neurological immune-mediated disorders. TCRdb analysed the 5' RACE reads with MiXCR anew, one entry per CDR3 protein. This sample yields about 45,000 distinct CDR3 sequences, of which roughly 13% are seen a single time; 9.5% to 12% belongs to the top ten. As to time point: longitudinal time-point 3. The specimen was PBMCs. These receptors originate from a man aged 25 to 40 in good health.

This clonotype occurred many times. V is TRBV4-1 and J is TRBJ2-4; D is uncertain. CDR1 and CDR2 (germline): MGHRA, YSYEKL. The CDR3 has 14 amino acids. The V end was cut by 0 bases, the J end by 8 bases, with 11 bases between. The CDR3 is CASSQEELVDIQYF. As DNA, the CDR3 is TGCGCCAGCAGCCAAGAAGAGCTTGTGGACATTCAGTACTTC.

This clonotype was observed many times. The chain employs TRBV20-1 and TRBJ2-3; 10 positions match TRBD1. The trim removed 5 bases at V and 3 bases at J, leaving 8 bases unmatched. CDR3 length: 15 residues. Germline V gene lookup returns CDR1 DFQATT and CDR2 SNEGSKA (reference sequence). CDR3 residues: CSADGQGVWTDTQYF. The CDR3 nucleotides read TGCAGTGCTGACGGACAGGGGGTTTGGACAGATACGCAGTATTTT.

Many counts were recorded for this clonotype. V gene TRBV11-2 combines with J gene TRBJ2-3, with 10 bases identical to TRBD2. V gave up 3 bases and J gave up 1 base; unmatched junction bases: 10. This CDR3 has 18 amino acids. Germline CDR1 is SGHAT and CDR2 is FQNNGV. As DNA, the CDR3 is TGTGCCAGCAGCTTCAGTCTAGCGGGAGAATGGGGCACAGATACGCAGTATTTT. Residues: CASSFSLAGEWGTDTQYF.

The table lists this clonotype with a few counts. This chain uses TRBV19 with TRBJ2-1, with 7 bases fitting TRBD2. Germline CDR1 and CDR2: LNHDA and SQIVND (reference sequence). The CDR3 covers 14 residues. Germline trimming cut 9 bases from V and 8 bases from J; bases unmatched to any gene: 13. The CDR3 spells CASRAAGVMDEQFF. DNA for the CDR3: TGTGCCAGCCGTGCGGCGGGAGTAATGGATGAGCAGTTCTTC. The full variable domain, in which reference TRBV19 and TRBJ2-1 provide the parts outside the CDR3, is DGGITQSPKYLFRKEGQNVTLSCEQNLNHDAMYWYRQDPGQGLRLIYYSQIVNDFQKGDIAEGYSVSREKKESFPLTVTSAQKNPTAFYLCASRAAGVMDEQFFGPGTRLTVL.

The chain employs TRBV5-1 and TRBJ2-2; D not resolved. V gave up 0 bases and J gave up 2 bases, with 11 bases separating them. Germline V gene data show CDR1 as SGHRS and CDR2 as YFSETQ. The CDR3 has 16 amino acids. The CDR3 here is CASSLGLPTNTGELFF. For the CDR3, the DNA is TGCGCCAGCAGCTTGGGTTTACCTACCAACACCGGGGAGCTGTTTTTT.

This clonotype has a count of ten or more. This sequence joins TRBV4-1 and TRBJ2-5, with a weak D call TRBD2 (5 bases). The CDR3 runs to 15 residues. Trimming took off 1 base at V and 0 bases at J, with 9 bases between the two ends. Germline V gene sequence: CDR1 MGHRA, CDR2 YSYEKL. In nucleotides, the CDR3 is TGCGCCAGCAGCCAAGGTCAGCGGTACCAAGAGACCCAGTACTTC. This sequence encodes CASSQGQRYQETQYF.

This clonotype occurred many times. The genes are TRBV10-3 and TRBJ1-1, with unresolved D. The CDR3 has 16 residues. The germline gives CDR1 ENHRY, CDR2 SYGVKD. V lost 2 bases and J lost 0, with 13 bases in between. The CDR3 DNA is TGTGCCATCAGTGAGAGCCGGGGTCAAGTGAACACTGAAGCTTTCTTT. Protein sequence: CAISESRGQVNTEAFF.

This clonotype was picked up many times. The chain has TRBV11-2 and TRBJ2-2; 8 nucleotides line up with TRBD2. Trimming took 3 bases from V and 0 from J; bases not matched to a gene: 6. The CDR3 loop spans 17 amino acids. The germline V gene encodes CDR1 SGHAT and CDR2 FQNNGV. The CDR3 region is CASSFSGVLTNTGELFF. DNA for the CDR3: TGTGCCAGCAGCTTTAGCGGGGTATTGACGAACACCGGGGAGCTGTTTTTT.

This clonotype was counted many times. The chain couples TRBV28 to TRBJ2-2; the D gene is possibly TRBD2 (6 bases). The CDR3 has 15 amino acids. Trimming cost V 3 bases and J 3 bases, with 11 bases left between them. Per the germline V gene, CDR1 is MDHEN and CDR2 is SYDVKM. CDR3 amino acids: CASSFLEGHTGELFF. Written as DNA, the CDR3 is TGTGCCAGCAGTTTTTTGGAGGGTCACACCGGGGAGCTGTTTTTT. The full variable domain, its missing parts supplied by reference TRBV28 and TRBJ2-2, is DVKVTQSSRYLVKRTGEKVFLECVQDMDHENMFWYRQDPGLGLRLIYFSYDVKMKEKGDIPEGYSVSREKKERFSLILESASTNQTSMYLCASSFLEGHTGELFFGEGSRLTVL.

V usage is TRBV11-2 and J usage is TRBJ2-7; 7 bases align to TRBD1. The ends lost 5 bases at V and 4 bases at J; junction bases unmatched: 11. This CDR3 comprises 15 residues. CDR1 and CDR2 (germline): SGHAT, FQNNGV. CDR3 in DNA: TGTGCCAGCAGCCCGTCGACAGGGCCCTCGTACGAGCAGTACTTC. Translated: CASSPSTGPSYEQYF.

This clonotype was observed many times. The rearrangement uses TRBV10-3 and TRBJ2-1; D gene ambiguous. Between the trimmed V and J ends, which lost 0 bases and 5 bases, there was a span of 11 bases. Looked up from germline, CDR1 is ENHRY and CDR2 is SYGVKD. This CDR3 has 15 residues. The DNA of the CDR3 is TGTGCCATCAGTGAGTCGTTTAGTGTGAACAATGAGCAGTTCTTC. Protein sequence: CAISESFSVNNEQFF.